This T cell receptor beta chain was found in a study of cytotoxic CD8 clonotypes in ibrutinib-treated CLL (dated by TCRdb to about 2021). About the study as a whole: The cohort had 11 relapsed/refractory and around 16 treatment-naive patients; 17 were IGHV unmutated. Partial responses were observed in around 25 patients and complete responses in 2; after a median follow-up of roughly 72 months, remission was maintained in 15 or so patients and progression was observed in approximately twelve. Response samples were obtained after a median of about 13 months of treatment, with a range of roughly 6 to 40 months. On average, each sample had approximately 260,000 productive templates and approximately 89,000 productive rearrangements. Longitudinal samples were obtainable from about 30% of the 86 participants in the trial. Cryopreserved peripheral blood mononuclear cells were collected at three points: before therapy, at response, and at either sustained remission or disease progression.

For TCR beta library preparation, approximately 2 micrograms of genomic DNA were isolated from cryopreserved PBMCs. Longitudinal blood samples from CLL patients on ibrutinib monotherapy were analyzed using high-throughput TCR beta sequencing. The patients took part in an open-label, single-center phase 2 trial of ibrutinib monotherapy. The investigation overall reported the following: Public clonotypes were found to be uncommon and were observed to contract or remain stable during treatment; the increase in clonality was shown to reflect expansion of private clonotypes at ibrutinib response. Sampling times were not matched between patients in sustained remission and patients whose disease was progressing, and lymph node repertoires were not examined. An increase in clonality was observed at ibrutinib response, with clonality remaining stable during sustained remission and falling back toward baseline at progression. Baseline clonality exceeded that of age-matched healthy donors and correlated strongly with circulating CD8+ T-cell counts.

The CDR3 holds 13 amino acids from the cysteine to the phenylalanine. Only CDR3 DNA remains: 39 bases, in frame from the first base. Reading the germline V gene (reference sequence) gives CDR1 MNHNY and CDR2 SVGAGI. Clipping removes 6 bases from V and 9 bases from J, with 10 as the unmatched junction base count. A MiSeq instrument was used for deep resolution sequencing, which targeted depths ranging from 1 in 1 million up to 1 in 200,000 T cells, with coverage averaging 10x for each clonotype. The immunoSEQ hsTCRB Kit was used to generate the TCR beta libraries. The study's processing was this. The data were analyzed with ImmunoSEQ Analyzer and ImmunoSEQ Data Assistant, and V, D and J gene assignments followed IMGT definitions. Clonality was computed as one minus normalized Shannon entropy of productive rearrangement frequencies, ranging from 0 to 1. Only overrepresented clonotypes making up at least 0.05% of each patient's repertoire were included in the public clonotype analysis. Repertoires from about a dozen age-matched healthy donors in immuneACCESS were used as clonality controls. TCRdb carries this immuneACCESS record with in-frame sequences only. Its versions omit some clonotypes, under half of them owing to an unresolved V gene in the studies checked, with the rest unexplained. V and J calls and clone size follow that table, whereas D and trimming were derived from the DNA. For this sample the table gives around 300,000 clones, of which 80% were detected only once. The ten largest clones take up about 6.3% of the sample.

On this clone itself: Its antigen is not yet known. No quality values exist for individual bases; no much larger clone is one base distant.

The TCR originated in a human donor with chronic lymphocytic leukemia. The starting material was PBMCs, obtained before ibrutinib treatment. Here the chain combines TRBV6-6 and TRBJ2-5, and 7 bases in between align with TRBD2. CDR3 region: CASSSAGRGAQYF. In nucleotide form, the sequence is TGTGCCAGCAGCTCGGCAGGACGGGGGGCCCAGTACTTC.